These T cell receptor beta chains were read from a single sample in a study of cytomegalovirus exposure and HLA in healthy donors. Here immunoSEQ multiplex PCR was the method, and the copy in TCRdb shows in-frame clones only, minus some. The profile shows roughly 70,000 clones, about 94% of them singletons. Sequenced material: PBMCs. These TCRs come from a man between 18 and 35 years old in good health and CMV-seropositive. The CDR3 runs from the conserved cysteine through the conserved F or W. D genes are given only for firm matches. The size entry is marked missing in some rows and otherwise reads once, few, many or a size class.

CDR3 DNA	CDR3 protein	J gene	D gene	V gene	clone size
TGTGCCAGCAGTGCAGGGTACAATGAGCAGTTCTTC	CASSAGYNEQFF	TRBJ2-1	.	TRBV6-1	.
TGTGCCAGCAGCCAAGATGGGCGGGGGGAAAAACTGTTTTTT	CASSQDGRGEKLFF	TRBJ1-4	.	TRBV4-2	.
TGTGCCAGCAGCTTAGTGACAAAAAGGGAGCAGTACTTC	CASSLVTKREQYF	TRBJ2-7	.	TRBV13	.
TGTGCCAGCAGCCTCCGGGATCTCCCCTACGAGCAGTACTTC	CASSLRDLPYEQYF	TRBJ2-7	.	TRBV28	few
TGTGCCAGCAGCTTAGTAACAGGAAGCACCTACGAGCAGTACTTC	CASSLVTGSTYEQYF	TRBJ2-7	.	TRBV7-9	.
TGTGCCAGCAGGAGGGAAGAGACCCAGTACTTC	CASRREETQYF	TRBJ2-5	.	TRBV2	.
TGCGCCAGCAGCCTACAGGGGAAGGATGGCTACACCTTC	CASSLQGKDGYTF	TRBJ1-2	TRBD1	TRBV5-1	once
TGTGCCAGCAGCTTGGTTAGCCCGAAAGATACGCAGTATTTT	CASSLVSPKDTQYF	TRBJ2-3	.	TRBV5-5	.
TGTGCCAGCGCGAGGGTTGGGGAGACCCAGTACTTC	CASARVGETQYF	TRBJ2-5	.	TRBV6-5	.
TGCGCCAGCAGCTTCGGGGGGGAGGGCAATCAGCCCCAGCATTTT	CASSFGGEGNQPQHF	TRBJ1-5	.	TRBV5-1	.
TGCGCCAGCAGCCAAGTAGTTTCTAGCGGGACGTCCACCGGGGAGCTGTTTTTT	CASSQVVSSGTSTGELFF	TRBJ2-2	TRBD2	TRBV4-1	.
TGCGCCAGCAGCTTGACACTAGCGGGAGGCATGACCTCTAGCACAGATACGCAGTATTTT	CASSLTLAGGMTSSTDTQYF	TRBJ2-3	TRBD2	TRBV5-1	.
TGTGCCATCAGTGAAGGGACAGGGGTCTTCAATGAGCAGTTCTTC	CAISEGTGVFNEQFF	TRBJ2-1	TRBD1	TRBV10-3	.
TGCGCCAGCAGCCAGGGGACAGGGTCGTTCTATGGCTACACCTTC	CASSQGTGSFYGYTF	TRBJ1-2	TRBD1	TRBV5-1	.
TGCGCCAGCAGTGATCAACTTTCCTACGAGCAGTACTTC	CASSDQLSYEQYF	TRBJ2-7	.	TRBV5-1	once
TGTGCCAGCAGTGACCGGAGGGGGGGGGCAACTAATGAAAAACTGTTTTTT	CASSDRRGGATNEKLFF	TRBJ1-4	.	TRBV6-4	once
TGCGCCAGCAGCGATACCGGGACTCCGTCAGATACGCAGTATTTT	CASSDTGTPSDTQYF	TRBJ2-3	.	TRBV5-1	.
TGTGCCAGCAGCTTGTATGAAGGGCAGGGGGTAGGTGGCTACACCTTC	CASSLYEGQGVGGYTF	TRBJ1-2	TRBD1	TRBV5-6	.
TGTGCCAGTTCCGAGAGGGGGAATGAGCAGTTCTTC	CASSERGNEQFF	TRBJ2-1	.	TRBV28	once
TGTGCCAGCAGTTATACTCAGGCTGAGCAGTACTTC	CASSYTQAEQYF	TRBJ2-7	.	TRBV6-1	.
TGTGCCAGCAGCTTAGGACAGAGGGACGGTGGCACTGAAGCTTTCTTT	CASSLGQRDGGTEAFF	TRBJ1-1	.	TRBV7-3	.
TGTGCCAGCAGCACCCTGACTAGAAACTATGAGCAGTTCTTC	CASSTLTRNYEQFF	TRBJ2-1	.	TRBV9	.
TGTGCCAGCACCAGACGGGGGGCCACTGAAGCTTTCTTT	CASTRRGATEAFF	TRBJ1-1	.	TRBV25-1	.
TGTGCCACCAGCAGAGGGGGGGTATACGAGCAGTACTTC	CATSRGGVYEQYF	TRBJ2-7	.	TRBV15	.
TGTGCCAGCAGCCCCGAGGGCAGATTCGAGCAGTACTTC	CASSPEGRFEQYF	TRBJ2-7	.	TRBV5-5	.
TGTGCCATCAGTGACGCCAGGCTAGCGGGAGAGGGAAGGACGCAGTATTTT	CAISDARLAGEGRTQYF	TRBJ2-3	TRBD2	TRBV10-3	.
TGTGCCAGCAGCTCCGACGAAGATGCGGTGGGTGCGGGCTCCTACGAGCAGTACTTC	CASSSDEDAVGAGSYEQYF	TRBJ2-7	.	TRBV7-8	.
TGTGCCAGCAGCCAGGGCCAGCGAGATACGCAGTATTTT	CASSQGQRDTQYF	TRBJ2-3	.	TRBV5-6	.
TGTGCCAGCAGTTACTCGAATAGCGGGAGAGGCGAGCAGTACTTC	CASSYSNSGRGEQYF	TRBJ2-7	TRBD2	TRBV6-6	.
TGTGCCAGCAGCTACGGGACAGACACAGATACGCAGTATTTT	CASSYGTDTDTQYF	TRBJ2-3	TRBD1	TRBV6-5	.
TGTGCCAGTAGTATGGGGACAGGGACAGATACGCAGTATTTT	CASSMGTGTDTQYF	TRBJ2-3	TRBD1	TRBV19	.